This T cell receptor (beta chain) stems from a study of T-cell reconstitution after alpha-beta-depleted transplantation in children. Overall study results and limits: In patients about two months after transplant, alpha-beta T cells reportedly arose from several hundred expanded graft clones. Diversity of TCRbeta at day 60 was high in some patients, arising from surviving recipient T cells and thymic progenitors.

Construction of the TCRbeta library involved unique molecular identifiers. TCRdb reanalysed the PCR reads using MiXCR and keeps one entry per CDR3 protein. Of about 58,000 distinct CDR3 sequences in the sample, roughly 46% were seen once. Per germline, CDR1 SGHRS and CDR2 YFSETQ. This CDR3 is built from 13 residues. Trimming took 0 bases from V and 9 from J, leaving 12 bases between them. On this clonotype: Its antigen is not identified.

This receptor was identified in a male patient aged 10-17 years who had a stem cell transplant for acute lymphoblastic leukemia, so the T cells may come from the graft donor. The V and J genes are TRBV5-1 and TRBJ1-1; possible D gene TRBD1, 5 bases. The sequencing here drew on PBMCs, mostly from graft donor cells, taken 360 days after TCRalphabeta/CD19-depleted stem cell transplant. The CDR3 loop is CASSLGPGGKAFF. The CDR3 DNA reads TGCGCCAGCAGCTTGGGGCCCGGGGGGAAAGCTTTCTTT. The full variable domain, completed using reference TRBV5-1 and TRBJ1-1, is KAGVTQTPRYLIKTRGQQVTLSCSPISGHRSVSWYQQTPGQGLQFLFEYFSETQRNKGNFPGRFSGRQFSNSRSEMNVSTLELGDSALYLCASSLGPGGKAFFGQGTRLTVV.